The source of this TCR beta chain is a study of patients and donors after allogeneic stem cell transplantation (dated by TCRdb to 2020 to 2021). Measured from the cysteine to the phenylalanine, the CDR3 is 16 residues long. Kept here is only the CDR3 DNA, which spans 48 bases and is read in frame from base 1. In regard to this clonotype: The clone's antigen remains unknown. The input lacks base qualities; no much larger clone sits a single base away.

Library method: RT-PCR. The listed sequencing device is NextSeq 550. TCRdb reprocessed the public reads (quality trimming at Q25 with fastp, clone calling with MiXCR) and kept in-frame beta chains. Every entry covers one CDR3 protein and lists the most common genes and DNA from its rows. The sample profile shows approximately 200,000 distinct CDR3 sequences; approximately 41% of them were found once. The ten top clones hold approximately 30% of the sample. This sequence uses TRBV3-2 and TRBJ2-2; the table's D call of TRBD1 was not tested on the DNA. TRBV3-2 is a pseudogene locus. Sample: blood, either unsorted or a sorted T cell fraction (not recorded which). The origin of this receptor is a human donor who was either an allogeneic HSCT recipient or a stem cell or donor lymphocyte infusion donor (not recorded which). It is not recorded whose cells these are; they may come from a transplant donor. Read as DNA, the sequence is TGTGCCAGCAGCCAATTAAGGACGGGAAACACCGGGGAGCTGTTTTTT. This gives the protein CASSQLRTGNTGELFF.